This TCR beta chain was sequenced for a study of identical twins. Study results and limitations: Because invariant MAIT and iNKT cells could be present, zero-insertion analyses could be partly confounded.

The CDR3 consists of 21 residues. Germline V gene data show CDR1 as SGHAT and CDR2 as FQDESV (reference sequence). Trimming at V came to 3 bases and at J to 0 bases, leaving 22 bases not matched to a gene. TCRdb re-analysed the 5' RACE reads in MiXCR, keeping a single row per CDR3 protein. The table lists 700,000 or so distinct CDR3 sequences, under 9% of them singletons, with 0.85% to 1% in the top ten. At least ten counts were recorded for this clonotype. Its antigen is still unknown. The same specimen was also included in a second study, on yellow fever vaccine responses in identical twins.

V usage is TRBV11-1 and J usage is TRBJ2-7, with 8 nucleotides matching TRBD2. The sample consisted of PBMCs. The receptor was isolated from a woman younger than 30 in good health. CDR3 coding DNA: TGTGCCAGCAGCTTGACGACAAAATCCGGACTAGCCCATATCGACTCCTACGAGCAGTACTTC. It specifies CASSLTTKSGLAHIDSYEQYF.